The entry that follows covers one T cell receptor beta chain sequence. The antigen is not known. Reverse transcribing all isolated RNA meant expressed TCRB transcripts were sequenced. The protocol was immunoSEQ multiplex PCR, while the TCRdb copy is restricted to in-frame clones and leaves out a portion. The sample includes over 20,000 clones, roughly half seen only once; the top ten take 0.25% to 0.35%. The data were taken from a study of beta chain features in type 1 diabetes. Study outcomes and limitations: Shorter TCRB CDR3s, moderately but significantly so, marked every one of the four CD4+ subsets in Type 1 diabetes patients.

Germline CDR1 and CDR2: MNHEY and SVGAGI. CDR3 length: 13 residues. V dropped 4 bases and J dropped 7 bases, with 13 bases sitting between them. The TCR originated in a man between 25 and 39 years old with type 1 diabetes. The sequenced sample consisted of stem cell memory CD4+ T cells from blood. The chain uses TRBV6-5 and TRBJ1-1; possibly TRBD1 for D (5 bases). The CDR3 DNA reads as TGTGCCAGCAGTTCTCCAGACAGAAATGAAGCTTTCTTT. Translated: CASSSPDRNEAFF.